This TCR beta chain was identified during a study of graft-versus-host responses after intestinal transplantation. At the level of the study: Transplants given to recipients were multivisceral, liver-intestinal, or isolated intestinal.

With respect to this clone: The antigen is unknown.

Method: immunoSEQ multiplex PCR; TCRdb's copy keeps in-frame clones and lacks some. The sample yields some 79,000 clones, 85% to 90% seen once. The germline V gene has CDR1 SGHRS and CDR2 YFSETQ. V was pared by 5 bases and J by 4 bases, with 30 bases between. The CDR3 is 19 amino acids. The receptor's source is a human donor who received an intestinal transplant. The specimen comprised unstimulated CD4+ T cells sorted from spleen or lymph node cells, sampled before intestinal transplant. The V and J genes are TRBV5-1 and TRBJ1-1, with a possible D match to TRBD1 (5 bases). CDR3 in amino acids: CASSKIRLDKSGLGTEAFF. The CDR3 DNA follows: TGCGCCAGCAGTAAGATAAGATTGGACAAATCAGGCTTGGGCACTGAAGCTTTCTTT.